Below are 11 T cell receptor beta chains sequenced from a single sample in a study of metastatic and nonmetastatic thyroid tumors. TCRdb re-called clones via MiXCR from the PCR reads. The table has 33,000 or so clones, approximately 7% seen once; the top ten hold just under 45%. There were no patients who had received any treatment before thyroid surgery. The specimen was blood. These receptors all stem from a female donor with papillary thyroid cancer or a benign thyroid nodule (not recorded which). Some clones in this sample may be carry-over from other donors' samples.

In this sample, this clone turned up many times. The V call is TRBV7-6, the J call TRBJ1-1, with 7 bases fitting TRBD1. Germline lookup yields CDR1 SGHVS and CDR2 FNYEAQ. The CDR3 consists of 15 residues. Trimming took 3 bases from V and 2 from J; bases not matched to a gene: 6. CDR3 nucleotide sequence: TGTGCCAGCAGCTTTGGACAGGCTTTAAACACTGAAGCTTTCTTT. Its translation: CASSFGQALNTEAFF.

This clone has only a few counts. The gene calls are TRBV6-1 and TRBJ2-6; no definite D call. V lost 6 bases, J lost 16 bases, and 25 bases lay in between. The CDR3 is 15 residues long. Germline loops: CDR1 MNHNS, CDR2 SASEGT. CDR3 nucleotides: TGTGCCAGCAGGCAACAGCTCTCTGGGTCCAACTTTCTGACTTTC. It translates to CASRQQLSGSNFLTF.

This clone was seen repeatedly, ten times or more. CDR3 loop: CAIDDGAGVAYSNQPQHF. The CDR3 region has the DNA TGTGCCATCGACGACGGGGCAGGGGTCGCGTATAGCAATCAGCCCCAGCATTTT. This rearrangement joins TRBV6-6 to TRBJ1-5; possible D gene TRBD1, 6 bases. V lost 10 bases, J lost 0 bases, and 25 bases lay in between. The CDR3 totals 18 residues. Germline V lookup: CDR1 MNHNY, CDR2 SVGAGI (reference sequence).

The chain employs TRBV5-4 and TRBJ2-3; tentatively, D is TRBD1 or TRBD2 (6 bases each). V dropped 5 bases and J dropped 2 bases, with 12 bases sitting between them. Germline values: CDR1 SGHNT, CDR2 YYREEE (reference sequence). The CDR3 covers 14 residues. DNA of the CDR3: TGTGCCAGCAGGCGGGACATTTCCACAGATACGCAGTATTTT. Translation: CASRRDISTDTQYF.

The gene calls are TRBV7-3 and TRBJ2-2, with TRBD2 matching 7 bases. Losses at the gene ends were 5 bases for V and 3 bases for J; bases not matched to a gene: 3. CDR3 length: 14 amino acids. The germline CDR1 and CDR2 sequences are SGHTA and FQGTGA. The CDR3 protein is CASSTLADTGELFF. The CDR3 coding sequence is TGTGCCAGCAGCACCCTAGCGGACACCGGGGAGCTGTTTTTT.

In this sample, this clone turned up many times. The J gene is TRBJ2-7, the V gene TRBV5-1; tentative D call: TRBD2 (7 bases). The CDR3 spans 15 residues. Germline V lookup: CDR1 SGHRS, CDR2 YFSETQ. V lost 2 bases to trimming and J lost 2 bases, with 14 bases between them. CDR3 nucleotides: TGCGCCAGCAGCTTAGGGGGGAGCGGGGCCTACGAGCAGTACTTC. The encoded protein is CASSLGGSGAYEQYF.

This clone was seen repeatedly, ten times or more. The V gene is TRBV7-2, the J gene TRBJ1-1, with D unclear. V lost 5 bases and J 0 bases, leaving 16 bases between the germline ends. The length of the CDR3 is 16 residues. The germline V gene has CDR1 SGHTA and CDR2 FQGNSA. As DNA, the CDR3 is TGTGCCAGCAGCCCACCCGCGCGGGGAGTGAACACTGAAGCTTTCTTT. This encodes CASSPPARGVNTEAFF.

This clone was recorded at least ten times. The chain combines TRBV20-1 with TRBJ2-7; D is possibly TRBD2 (6 bases). The germline V gene encodes CDR1 DFQATT and CDR2 SNEGSKA (reference sequence). V lost 6 bases, J lost 7 bases, and 19 bases lay in between. The CDR3 is 13 residues long. CDR3 residues: CSAVTGTLGEQYF. As DNA, the CDR3 is TGCAGTGCCGTCACGGGGACTTTGGGGGAGCAGTACTTC.

In its sample, this clone was seen many times. V and J are TRBV7-9 and TRBJ2-1, with 13 bases that match TRBD2. After removal of 3 bases from V and 15 bases from J, the junction contained 8 bases not matched to a gene. CDR3 length: 14 residues. The germline CDR1 and CDR2 sequences are SEHNR and FQNEAQ (reference sequence). The CDR3 bases are TGTGCCAGCAGCTTTTCTACTAGCGGGGGGGTGGCGTTCTTC. The encoded protein is CASSFSTSGGVAFF.

This clone was found many times. The CDR3 DNA is TGCGCCAGCAGCCAGGGGACAAAGGACTACGAGCAGTACTTC. Translated, it gives CASSQGTKDYEQYF. This rearrangement joins TRBV4-3 to TRBJ2-7, with D perhaps TRBD1 (6 bases). The CDR3 length is 14 residues. Per the germline V gene, CDR1 is LGHNA and CDR2 is YSLEER. The V and J ends lost 3 bases and 3 bases respectively, with 12 bases between them.

This clone was seen repeatedly, ten times or more. J is TRBJ1-6 and V is TRBV6-1; TRBD1 agrees at 12 bases. The germline V gene encodes CDR1 MNHNS and CDR2 SASEGT. The trim removed 3 bases at V and 8 bases at J, leaving 5 bases unmatched. The CDR3 covers 16 residues. The CDR3 reads CASSDSGTGGDSPLHF. The CDR3 DNA follows: TGTGCCAGCAGTGACTCTGGGACAGGGGGCGATTCACCCCTCCACTTT.